There are a few counts of the clone carrying this TCR beta chain. The antigen is not known. Template switching (which added a universal primer site) was used, and cDNA carried unique molecular identifiers. Using its own MiXCR run on the 5' RACE reads, TCRdb lists one record per CDR3 protein. The sample carries about 530,000 distinct CDR3 sequences, 20% to 25% recorded once. V lost 6 bases to trimming and J lost 2 bases, with 11 bases between them. Germline V gives CDR1 DFQATT, CDR2 SNEGSKA (reference sequence). The CDR3 is 13 residues long. The data originate from a study of identical twins. Overall study findings and caveats: Alpha sequences that were out-of-frame and twin-shared showed an excess of low generation probability. Insertions were fewer in abundant cord blood beta clonotypes, whereas memory repertoires showed none of this pattern.

This sample was shared with a second study, whose subject was yellow fever vaccine responses in identical twins.

This clonotype was sampled from a woman aged 18 to 35 in good health. The chain employs TRBV20-1 and TRBJ2-1; the D is unclear. Sequenced input: CD4+ T cells sorted from blood. As DNA, the CDR3 is TGCAGTGCGGGCCCGCGCCCCTACAATGAGCAGTTCTTC. Its translation: CSAGPRPYNEQFF.